This entry describes one T cell receptor (beta chain). Other DNA sequences from this sample encode an identical CDR3 as well. Adults between roughly 18 and 90 years of age took part from 24 US areas. Cohorts were assigned according to the clinical history that participants reported. Two negative PCRs, clearance, or symptom resolution had been documented for recovered Cohort 3 donors. Repertoires were generated with immunoSEQ multiplex PCR, while TCRdb's copy carries only in-frame clones and drops some. The sample has approximately 210,000 clones; 70% to 85% are singletons. The germline V gene has CDR1 LNHDA and CDR2 SQIVND (reference sequence). The CDR3 extends over 14 amino acids. The germline V and J ends were trimmed by 5 bases and 4 bases, with 11 bases remaining between them. This specimen comes from a study of blood T cell repertoires in COVID-19. Overall study context: Samples came from the United States, Italy and Spain, spanning acute and convalescent COVID-19.

This rearrangement joins TRBV19 to TRBJ1-4; maybe TRBD1 (6 bases). Input material: PBMCs or T cells enriched from blood (not recorded which). This receptor was identified in a woman in her fifties or sixties who had recovered from COVID-19. DNA of the CDR3: TGTGCCAGTAGTGAACAGGGAATTAATGAAAAACTGTTTTTT. This gives the protein CASSEQGINEKLFF.